What follows is one TCR beta chain and its context. The method was immunoSEQ multiplex PCR; TCRdb's version includes in-frame clones alone and lacks a portion of them. Of some 200,000 clones in the sample, around 80% were seen once. This record comes from a study of blood T cell repertoires in COVID-19. V was trimmed by 4 bases and J by 4 bases, leaving 11 bases between them. Germline V gives CDR1 SGHRS, CDR2 YFSETQ. The CDR3 is made up of 13 amino acids. This receptor was identified in a human donor with acute or convalescent COVID-19. The donor label of this sample is uncertain. The chain recombines TRBV5-1 with TRBJ1-2; D perhaps matches TRBD1 (6 bases). Source material: peripheral blood. This chain's CDR3 is CASSPGQIYGYTF. As DNA, the CDR3 is TGCGCCAGCAGCCCCGGACAGATCTATGGCTACACCTTC. The full variable domain, completed using reference TRBV5-1 and TRBJ1-2, is KAGVTQTPRYLIKTRGQQVTLSCSPISGHRSVSWYQQTPGQGLQFLFEYFSETQRNKGNFPGRFSGRQFSNSRSEMNVSTLELGDSALYLCASSPGQIYGYTFGSGTRLTVV.